The 20 T cell receptor beta chains given below trace back to one sample, sequenced in a study of blood T cell repertoires in COVID-19. Clones were sequenced by immunoSEQ multiplex PCR, and TCRdb holds only the in-frame ones, with some missing. The profile shows over 70,000 clones, around 80% of them singletons. The material sequenced was peripheral blood. Receptor source: an elderly woman with active or convalescent COVID-19.

This clone was detected only once. The V and J genes are TRBV5-1 and TRBJ1-6; TRBD1 matches at 8 bases. The CDR3 spans 15 residues. Trimming removed 4 bases from V and 7 bases from J; junction bases left unmatched: 7. The germline V gene has CDR1 SGHRS and CDR2 YFSETQ. This CDR3 is CASSTRTGRNSPLHF. The CDR3 DNA reads TGCGCCAGCAGCACCCGGACAGGGAGGAATTCACCCCTCCACTTT.

The V and J genes are TRBV20-1 and TRBJ2-4; maybe TRBD2 (6 bases). The CDR3 has 17 residues. Trimming pared 3 bases from V and 1 base from J, leaving 19 bases between. CDR1 and CDR2 (germline): DFQATT, SNEGSKA (reference sequence). The CDR3 DNA reads TGCAGTGCTAGTCCGGGGGACCCATCATCGGCCAAAAACATTCAGTACTTC. This encodes CSASPGDPSSAKNIQYF.

The chain joins TRBV6-2 or TRBV6-3 to TRBJ1-1; D is unresolved. CDR3 length: 14 residues. The germline gives CDR1 MNHEY, CDR2 SVGEGT. Trimming took off 6 bases at V and 1 base at J, with 12 bases between the two ends. CDR3 DNA: TGTGCCAGCAGCCCCAGTACAGAGAACACTGAAGCTTTCTTT. Its translation is CASSPSTENTEAFF.

This clone was detected once. In DNA form, the CDR3 reads TGTGCCAGCAGCTTACAGGGGGGCACGTACGAGCAGTACTTC. Residues: CASSLQGGTYEQYF. V usage is TRBV7-2 and J usage is TRBJ2-7, with D possibly matching TRBD1 (7 bases). From germline, CDR1 is SGHTA and CDR2 FQGNSA. The CDR3 loop spans 14 amino acids. Trimming removed 2 bases from V and 4 bases from J, with 12 bases in between.

J is TRBJ1-4 and V is TRBV10-3, with D uncertain. Germline loops: CDR1 ENHRY, CDR2 SYGVKD. V lost 0 bases, J lost 8 bases, and 19 bases lay in between. The CDR3 loop spans 17 amino acids. The CDR3 coding sequence is TGTGCCATCAGTGAGTCGTCCCGCGGCCAGATCGGGGAAAAACTGTTTTTT. It yields the protein CAISESSRGQIGEKLFF.

The CDR3 loop is CASSSFSGGNQETQYF. For the CDR3, the DNA is TGCGCCAGCAGCTCTTTTAGCGGGGGCAACCAAGAGACCCAGTACTTC. The V gene is TRBV5-1, the J gene TRBJ2-5; TRBD2 matches 9 bases. CDR3 length equals 16 residues. V shed 3 bases and J 0 bases; nucleotides not matched to a gene: 6. Germline loops: CDR1 SGHRS, CDR2 YFSETQ.

The rearrangement joins TRBV5-4 to TRBJ1-6; TRBD1 aligns across 7 bases. V shed 0 bases, J shed 8 bases, and the junction held 5 bases outside the gene matches. The germline V gene has CDR1 SGHNT and CDR2 YYREEE (reference sequence). The CDR3 runs to 15 residues. The CDR3 here is CASSLVQGVDSPLHF. The CDR3 DNA follows: TGTGCCAGCAGCTTGGTTCAGGGGGTTGATTCACCCCTCCACTTT.

The gene calls are TRBV29-1 and TRBJ2-7; 9 bases are shared with TRBD1. The V gene end was trimmed by 6 bases and the J gene end by 5 bases; junction bases not matched to a gene: 11. Germline CDR1 reads SQVTM; CDR2 reads ANQGSEA. This CDR3 is built from 14 residues. The CDR3 region is CSVSTAGQGHEQYF. The CDR3 nucleotides are TGCAGCGTCTCGACAGCGGGACAGGGACACGAGCAGTACTTC.

This clone was recorded many times. The chain carries TRBV18 and TRBJ2-7; 10 bases agree with TRBD1. V dropped 4 bases and J dropped 4; count of bases not matched to a gene: 7. This CDR3 has 15 amino acids. From germline, CDR1 is KGHSH and CDR2 LQKENI. The DNA of the CDR3 is TGTGCCAGCTCACGAGCCGGGACAGGGGAATACGAGCAGTACTTC. This codes for CASSRAGTGEYEQYF.

This chain connects TRBV7-6 to TRBJ2-1; perhaps TRBD1 as D (5 bases). This CDR3 comprises 14 residues. V lost 5 bases and J 2 bases, leaving 10 bases between the germline ends. In germline, CDR1 is SGHVS, CDR2 FNYEAQ. Here the CDR3 reads CASSTRQTYNEQFF. The CDR3 DNA sequence: TGTGCCAGCAGCACACGACAGACCTACAATGAGCAGTTCTTC.

This clone was observed at least ten times. The rearrangement uses TRBV5-4 and TRBJ1-5, with D possibly TRBD1 on 5 matching bases. The CDR3 consists of 15 residues. Germline assignment: CDR1 SGHNT and CDR2 YYREEE (reference sequence). V gave up 2 bases and J gave up 1 base, with 10 bases separating them. CDR3: CASSFRGLSNQPQHF. The DNA of the CDR3 is TGTGCCAGCAGCTTCCGGGGGTTGAGCAATCAGCCCCAGCATTTT.

This clone is a singleton in its sample. V is TRBV2 and J is TRBJ2-1; TRBD2 matches 13 bases. After removal of 11 bases from V and 10 bases from J, the junction contained 11 bases not matched to a gene. Germline values: CDR1 SNHLY, CDR2 FYNNEI. The CDR3 totals 14 residues. The CDR3 DNA reads TGTGCCTCTATGGGGTCGACTAGCGGGGGGGAGCAGTTCTTC. Its protein is CASMGSTSGGEQFF.

The chain recombines TRBV5-4 with TRBJ2-7; D is unclear. Germline lookup yields CDR1 SGHNT and CDR2 YYREEE (reference sequence). V was shortened by 5 bases and J by 4 bases, with 13 bases between the two germline ends. The CDR3 contains 13 residues. CDR3 bases: TGTGCCAGCAGTGCCCAGGCCCCGTACGAGCAGTACTTC. Translation gives CASSAQAPYEQYF.

The chain couples TRBV15 to TRBJ2-3; 8 nucleotides line up with TRBD2. The V segment lost 1 base and the J segment 0 bases; nucleotides outside the gene matches: 6. CDR3 size: 17 residues. Germline V gives CDR1 LNHNV, CDR2 YYDKDF (reference sequence). The DNA for the CDR3 is TGTGCCACCAGCAGAGCCCACGGGGGGGGTAGCACAGATACGCAGTATTTT. Amino acids: CATSRAHGGGSTDTQYF.

The chain combines TRBV7-2 with TRBJ2-3, with D possibly TRBD2 on 5 matching bases. Germline CDR1 SGHTA, CDR2 FQGNSA. The CDR3 extends over 14 amino acids. V lost 1 base, J lost 4 bases, and 9 bases lay in between. The CDR3 DNA sequence: TGTGCCAGCAGCTTAGACGGGGTGGCAGATACGCAGTATTTT. Protein sequence: CASSLDGVADTQYF.

This clone appeared many times. The chain recombines TRBV4-3 with TRBJ1-4, with 7 bases lining up with TRBD1. This CDR3 has 17 amino acids. With V trimmed by 0 bases and J by 1 base, 5 bases remained unmatched. Per germline, CDR1 LGHNA and CDR2 YSLEER. CDR3 amino acids: CASSQDAWDRTNEKLFF. The CDR3 region has the DNA TGCGCCAGCAGCCAAGATGCCTGGGACAGAACTAATGAAAAACTGTTTTTT.

The J gene is TRBJ2-1, the V gene TRBV7-2; D possibly corresponds to TRBD2 (7 bases). CDR3 length: 17 amino acids. Germline V gives CDR1 SGHTA, CDR2 FQGNSA. Trimming pared 2 bases from V and 3 bases from J, leaving 17 bases between. The CDR3 region is CASSLRGGAAFYNEQFF. CDR3 nucleotides: TGTGCCAGCAGCTTAAGGGGGGGGGCGGCCTTCTACAATGAGCAGTTCTTC.

This clone was seen ten or more times. The chain combines TRBV7-9 with TRBJ1-6; 9 bases agree with TRBD1. Germline trimming cut 7 bases from V and 9 bases from J; bases unmatched to any gene: 13. The CDR3 loop spans 16 amino acids. CDR1 is SEHNR, CDR2 FQNEAQ, per germline (reference sequence). In nucleotides, the CDR3 is TGTGCCAGCACCAAAGAACAGGGACAGGGTACTTCACCCCTCCACTTT. The encoded protein is CASTKEQGQGTSPLHF.

CDR3 sequence reads: CASSPGGFTEQYF. The DNA of the CDR3 is TGTGCCAGCAGTCCCGGAGGCTTCACCGAGCAGTACTTC. The J gene is TRBJ2-7, the V gene TRBV12-3 or TRBV12-4; possibly TRBD2 for D (5 bases). CDR3 length: 13 amino acids. Trimming left V 5 bases short and J 6 bases short, with 14 bases between.

This clone has a single count. The V call is TRBV5-3, the J call TRBJ1-4; 7 nucleotides align to TRBD1. TRBV5-3 is noted as an ORF with a role that remains uncertain. CDR3 length: 15 residues. The J segment lost 5 bases and the V segment lost 4 bases, leaving 8 bases of the junction unmatched. CDR3 bases: TGTGCCAGAAGCATCGACAGGGAACTGAATGAAAAACTGTTTTTT. This gives the protein CARSIDRELNEKLFF.